One and the same sample provided the 10 T cell receptor beta chains below, sequenced in a study of beta chain features in type 1 diabetes (dated by TCRdb to between 2017 and 2018). Libraries were constructed by the immunoSEQ multiplex PCR assay. The High Capacity cDNA Reverse Transcription Kit was used to reverse transcribe all of the isolated RNA, meaning that expressed TCRB transcripts were what got sequenced. TCRdb provides this immuneACCESS table in a form limited to in-frame rearrangements. Some clones are lacking; in checked studies, under half of them reflect an unresolved V gene, and why the rest are absent is not known. The sample records 450,000 or so clones, approximately 10% of which are singletons. Roughly 0.046% of the sample is in the top ten clones. The specimen was naive CD4+ T cells from blood. What this sample's cell subset or site label stands for: true naive CD4+ T cells. The receptors shown here come from a woman under 30 in good health.

The genes are TRBV7-9 and TRBJ2-2, with no clear D. V was trimmed by 3 bases and J by 7 bases, leaving 6 bases between them. Germline V CDR1 and CDR2: SEHNR, FQNEAQ (reference sequence). This CDR3 region has 12 residues. The CDR3 coding sequence is TGTGCCAGCAGCTTTGGAATCGGGGAGCTGTTTTTT. Its translation is CASSFGIGELFF.

The V and J genes are TRBV9 and TRBJ1-2; D remains unclear. The V and J ends lost 1 base and 1 base respectively, with 8 bases between them. The CDR3 consists of 14 residues. Looked up from germline, CDR1 is SGDLS and CDR2 is YYNGEE. This CDR3 reads CASSVSVINYGYTF. In DNA, the CDR3 is TGTGCCAGCAGCGTATCTGTTATTAACTATGGCTACACCTTC.

This sequence joins TRBV14 and TRBJ2-1; TRBD2 agrees at 7 bases. CDR1 and CDR2 (germline): SGHDN, FVKESK. CDR3 length: 15 residues. The ends lost 4 bases at V and 6 bases at J; junction bases unmatched: 9. The CDR3 region is CASSPQGTIRNEQFF. The CDR3 DNA reads as TGTGCCAGCAGCCCGCAAGGGACTATCCGCAATGAGCAGTTCTTC.

The chain joins TRBV30 to TRBJ1-4; TRBD1 matches at 9 bases. V trimming: 2 bases; J trimming: 8 bases; junction bases outside the gene matches: 3. The CDR3 extends over 13 amino acids. Germline V gives CDR1 GTSNPN, CDR2 SVGIG (reference sequence). CDR3 region: CAWSQTGGEKLFF. CDR3 nucleotide sequence: TGTGCCTGGAGTCAGACAGGGGGGGAAAAACTGTTTTTT.

V is TRBV4-1 and J is TRBJ2-6; D remains unclear. This CDR3 contains 16 residues. CDR1 MGHRA and CDR2 YSYEKL come from the germline V gene. V lost 1 base and J lost 0, with 7 bases in between. CDR3 coding DNA: TGCGCCAGCAGCCAAGTAGTAAGCTCTGGGGCCAACGTCCTGACTTTC. The encoded protein is CASSQVVSSGANVLTF.

This clone was found a few times. V is TRBV6-6 and J is TRBJ2-3, with D uncertain. CDR3 length equals 16 residues. Germline lookup yields CDR1 MNHNY and CDR2 SVGAGI (reference sequence). The V and J ends lost 2 bases and 6 bases respectively, with 18 bases between them. CDR3 region: CASSYMGIQGWDTQYF. The CDR3 nucleotides are TGTGCCAGCAGTTACATGGGGATCCAAGGTTGGGATACGCAGTATTTT.

This clone was observed a few times. The genes are TRBV7-9 and TRBJ2-7; possibly TRBD1 for D (6 bases). Per the germline V gene, CDR1 is SEHNR and CDR2 is FQNEAQ (reference sequence). The CDR3 extends over 15 amino acids. Trimming cost V 6 bases and J 5 bases, with 20 bases left between them. The CDR3 bases are TGTGCCAGCAGTTCTCCTTCGACAGGATCGCACGAGCAGTACTTC. Encoded protein: CASSSPSTGSHEQYF.

This sequence joins TRBV7-2 and TRBJ2-5, with 9 positions matching TRBD1. The CDR3 extends over 14 amino acids. From germline, CDR1 is SGHTA and CDR2 FQGNSA. Trimming cost V 4 bases and J 4 bases; bases outside gene matches: 4. The CDR3 bases are TGTGCCAGCAGCTATACAGGGGGCTTAGAGACCCAGTACTTC. Amino acid sequence: CASSYTGGLETQYF.

This rearrangement joins TRBV5-1 to TRBJ2-2, with unresolved D. The CDR3 totals 14 residues. Germline lookup yields CDR1 SGHRS and CDR2 YFSETQ. V lost 1 base and J 2 bases, leaving 6 bases between the germline ends. CDR3 sequence (DNA): TGCGCCAGCAGCTTGACAGAAAACACCGGGGAGCTGTTTTTT. Translation gives CASSLTENTGELFF.

The chain has TRBV6-5 and TRBJ2-7, with a tentative D call TRBD1 (6 bases). V dropped 6 bases and J dropped 4 bases, with 7 bases sitting between them. CDR1 MNHEY and CDR2 SVGAGI come from the germline V gene. The CDR3 runs 11 residues. The CDR3 coding sequence is TGTGCCAGCAGGGACAGTTACGAGCAGTACTTC. Protein sequence: CASRDSYEQYF.